The entry below describes one TCR beta chain. The target antigen is unknown. The junction differs from germline at one of its ends, possibly a read error. This specimen belongs to a study of blood T cells in healthy people across ages. Alongside a J-beta primer mix, a sample-barcoded 5' primer served in a second PCR lasting roughly 7 to 11 cycles. One entry per CDR3 protein, called by TCRdb with MiXCR from the 5' RACE reads. The table lists about 700,000 distinct CDR3 sequences, about 34% of them singletons. Donors were healthy Caucasian individuals from Russia aged roughly 6 to 90. Study outcomes and limitations: Higher diversity and more naive CD4+ cells were features of long-lived donors, compared to aged donors. A strong correlation was seen between TCR beta diversity and naive T cell percentage. Diversity was estimated from one million T cells, and these estimates were considered underestimates.

Germline-derived CDR1 and CDR2 are LNHNV and YYDKDF (reference sequence). The CDR3 sequence is 15 residues long. The chain combines TRBV15 with TRBJ1-5; D gene unclear. Material for sequencing was blood. The origin of this receptor is a woman older than 75 in good health. The CDR3 nucleotides read TGTGCCACCAGCAGAGCAACCTTCGGTAATCAGTCCCAGCATTTT. This sequence encodes CATSRATFGNQSQHF.